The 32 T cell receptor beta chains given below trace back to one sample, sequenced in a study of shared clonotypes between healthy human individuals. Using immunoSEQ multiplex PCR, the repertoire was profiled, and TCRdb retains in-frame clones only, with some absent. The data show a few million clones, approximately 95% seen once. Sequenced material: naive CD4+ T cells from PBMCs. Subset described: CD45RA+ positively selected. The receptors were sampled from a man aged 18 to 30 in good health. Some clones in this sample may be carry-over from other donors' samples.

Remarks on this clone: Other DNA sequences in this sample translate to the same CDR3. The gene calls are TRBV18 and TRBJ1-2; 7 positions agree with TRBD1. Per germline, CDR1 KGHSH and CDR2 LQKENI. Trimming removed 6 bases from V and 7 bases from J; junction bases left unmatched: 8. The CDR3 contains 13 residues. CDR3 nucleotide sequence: TGTGCCAGCTCGCCTGACAGGGAAGGTGGCTACACCTTC. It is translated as CASSPDREGGYTF.

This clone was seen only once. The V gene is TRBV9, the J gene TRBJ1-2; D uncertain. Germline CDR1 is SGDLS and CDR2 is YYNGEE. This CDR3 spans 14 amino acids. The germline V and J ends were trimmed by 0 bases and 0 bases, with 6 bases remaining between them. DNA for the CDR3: TGTGCCAGCAGCGTAGAGCCGGCTAACTATGGCTACACCTTC. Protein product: CASSVEPANYGYTF.

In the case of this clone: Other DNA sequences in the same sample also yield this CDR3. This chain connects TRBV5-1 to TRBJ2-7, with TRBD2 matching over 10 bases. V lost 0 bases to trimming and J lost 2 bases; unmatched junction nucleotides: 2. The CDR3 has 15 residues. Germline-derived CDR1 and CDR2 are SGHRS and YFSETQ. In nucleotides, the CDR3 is TGCGCCAGCAGCTTGGGGACTAGCGGACCCTACGAGCAGTACTTC. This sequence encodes CASSLGTSGPYEQYF.

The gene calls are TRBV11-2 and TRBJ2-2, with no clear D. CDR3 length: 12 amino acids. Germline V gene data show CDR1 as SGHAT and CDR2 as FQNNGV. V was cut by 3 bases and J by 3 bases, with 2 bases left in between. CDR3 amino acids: CASSFHTGELFF. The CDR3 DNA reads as TGTGCCAGCAGCTTTCACACCGGGGAGCTGTTTTTT.

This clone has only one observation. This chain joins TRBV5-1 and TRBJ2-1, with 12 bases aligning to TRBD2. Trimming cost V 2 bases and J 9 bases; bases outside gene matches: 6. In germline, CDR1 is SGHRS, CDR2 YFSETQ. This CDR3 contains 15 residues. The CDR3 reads CASSFLAGGQSEQFF. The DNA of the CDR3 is TGCGCCAGCAGCTTCCTAGCGGGAGGGCAGAGTGAGCAGTTCTTC.

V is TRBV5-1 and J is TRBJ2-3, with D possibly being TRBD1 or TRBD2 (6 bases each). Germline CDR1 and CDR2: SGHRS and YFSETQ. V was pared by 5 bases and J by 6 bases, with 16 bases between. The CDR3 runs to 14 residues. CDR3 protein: CASRSGAWVDTQYF. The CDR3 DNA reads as TGCGCCAGCAGGTCGGGGGCTTGGGTCGATACGCAGTATTTT.

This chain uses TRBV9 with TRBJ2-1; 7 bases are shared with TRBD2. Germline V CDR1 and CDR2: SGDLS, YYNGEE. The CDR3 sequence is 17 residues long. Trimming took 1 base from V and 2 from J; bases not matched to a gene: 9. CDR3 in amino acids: CASSVQGGPGTYNEQFF. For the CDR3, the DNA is TGTGCCAGCAGCGTACAGGGAGGGCCGGGGACCTACAATGAGCAGTTCTTC.

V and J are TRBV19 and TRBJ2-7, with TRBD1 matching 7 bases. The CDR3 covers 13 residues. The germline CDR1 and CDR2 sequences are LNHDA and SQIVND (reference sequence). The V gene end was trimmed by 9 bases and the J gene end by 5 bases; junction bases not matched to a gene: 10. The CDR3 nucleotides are TGTGCCAGCTCCCTGGGACAGATGGACGAGCAGTACTTC. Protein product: CASSLGQMDEQYF.

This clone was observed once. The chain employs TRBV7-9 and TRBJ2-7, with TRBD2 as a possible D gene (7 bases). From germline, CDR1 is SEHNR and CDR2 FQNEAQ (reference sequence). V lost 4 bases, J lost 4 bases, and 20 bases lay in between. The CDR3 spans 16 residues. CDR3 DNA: TGTGCCAGCAGCTGGGAGGACCGAGGGGGGGGATACGAGCAGTACTTC. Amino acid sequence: CASSWEDRGGGYEQYF. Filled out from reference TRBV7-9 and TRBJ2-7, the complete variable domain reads DTGVSQNPRHKITKRGQNVTFRCDPISEHNRLYWYRQTLGQGPEFLTYFQNEAQLEKSRLLSDRFSAERPKGSFSTLEIQRTEQGDSAMYLCASSWEDRGGGYEQYFGPGTRLTVT.

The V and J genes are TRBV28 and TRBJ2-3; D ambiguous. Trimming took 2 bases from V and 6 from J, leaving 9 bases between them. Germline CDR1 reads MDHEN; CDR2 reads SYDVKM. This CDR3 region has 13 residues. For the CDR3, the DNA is TGTGCCAGCAGTTTAGTGCAACCGGATACGCAGTATTTT. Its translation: CASSLVQPDTQYF.

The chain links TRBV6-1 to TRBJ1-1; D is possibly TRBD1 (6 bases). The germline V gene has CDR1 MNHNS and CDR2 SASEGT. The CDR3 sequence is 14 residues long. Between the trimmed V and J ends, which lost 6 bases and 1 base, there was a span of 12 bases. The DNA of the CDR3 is TGTGCCAGCAGGGGAGGACAGACGAACACTGAAGCTTTCTTT. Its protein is CASRGGQTNTEAFF.

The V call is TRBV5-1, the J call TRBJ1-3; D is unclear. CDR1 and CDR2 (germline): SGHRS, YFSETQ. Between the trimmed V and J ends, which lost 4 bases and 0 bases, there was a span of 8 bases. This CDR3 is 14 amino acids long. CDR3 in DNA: TGCGCCAGCAGCCCGGGGTTCTCTGGAAACACCATATATTTT. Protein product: CASSPGFSGNTIYF.

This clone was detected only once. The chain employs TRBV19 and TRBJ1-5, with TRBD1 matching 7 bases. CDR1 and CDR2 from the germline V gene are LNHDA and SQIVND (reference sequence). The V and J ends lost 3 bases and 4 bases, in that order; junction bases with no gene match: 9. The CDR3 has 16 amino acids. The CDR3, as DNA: TGTGCCAGTAGTATTTTAGTTGCAGGGGGGAATCAGCCCCAGCATTTT. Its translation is CASSILVAGGNQPQHF.

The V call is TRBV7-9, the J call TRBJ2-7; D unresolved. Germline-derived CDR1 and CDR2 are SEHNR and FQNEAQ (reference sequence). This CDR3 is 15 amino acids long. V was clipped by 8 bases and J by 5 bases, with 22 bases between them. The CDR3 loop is CASSPSPVLANEQYF. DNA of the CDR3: TGTGCCAGCTCCCCATCGCCAGTGTTGGCGAACGAGCAGTACTTC. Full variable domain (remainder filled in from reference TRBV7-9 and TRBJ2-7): DTGVSQNPRHKITKRGQNVTFRCDPISEHNRLYWYRQTLGQGPEFLTYFQNEAQLEKSRLLSDRFSAERPKGSFSTLEIQRTEQGDSAMYLCASSPSPVLANEQYFGPGTRLTVT.

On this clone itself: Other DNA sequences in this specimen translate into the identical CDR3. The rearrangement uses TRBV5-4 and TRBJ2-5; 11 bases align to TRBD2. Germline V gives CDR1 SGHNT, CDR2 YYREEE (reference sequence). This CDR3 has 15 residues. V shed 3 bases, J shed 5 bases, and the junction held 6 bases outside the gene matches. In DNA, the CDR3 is TGTGCCAGCAGCTCCGGGACTAGCGGTTGGGAGACCCAGTACTTC. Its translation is CASSSGTSGWETQYF.

The CDR3 DNA sequence: TGTGCCATCAGTGAGTCGCGGACTAGCGCCTTGGCTGAGCAGTTCTTC. Translation gives CAISESRTSALAEQFF. The rearrangement uses TRBV10-3 and TRBJ2-1; 9 nucleotides match TRBD2. From germline, CDR1 is ENHRY and CDR2 SYGVKD. CDR3 length: 16 residues. V trimming: 0 bases; J trimming: 9 bases; junction bases outside the gene matches: 9.

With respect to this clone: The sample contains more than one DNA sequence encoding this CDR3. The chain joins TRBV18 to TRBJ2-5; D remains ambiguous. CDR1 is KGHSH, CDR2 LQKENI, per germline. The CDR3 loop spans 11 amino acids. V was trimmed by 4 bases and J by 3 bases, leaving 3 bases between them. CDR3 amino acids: CASSLEETQYF. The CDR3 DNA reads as TGTGCCAGCTCACTTGAAGAGACCCAGTACTTC. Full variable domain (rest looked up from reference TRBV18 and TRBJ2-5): NAGVMQNPRHLVRRRGQEARLRCSPMKGHSHVYWYRQLPEEGLKFMVYLQKENIIDESGMPKERFSAEFPKEGPSILRIQQVVRGDSAAYFCASSLEETQYFGPGTRLLVL.

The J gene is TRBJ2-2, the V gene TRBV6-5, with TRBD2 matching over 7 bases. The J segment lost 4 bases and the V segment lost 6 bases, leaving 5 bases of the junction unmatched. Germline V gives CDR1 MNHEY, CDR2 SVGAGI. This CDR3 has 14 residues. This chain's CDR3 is CASSRGGPTGELFF. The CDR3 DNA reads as TGTGCCAGCAGCCGCGGGGGACCCACCGGGGAGCTGTTTTTT.

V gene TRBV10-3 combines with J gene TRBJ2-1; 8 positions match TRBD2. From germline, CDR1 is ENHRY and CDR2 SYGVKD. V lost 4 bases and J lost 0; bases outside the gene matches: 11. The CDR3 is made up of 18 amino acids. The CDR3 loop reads CAISGRGSLAGSYNEQFF. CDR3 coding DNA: TGTGCCATCAGTGGGAGGGGCAGTCTAGCGGGCTCCTACAATGAGCAGTTCTTC.

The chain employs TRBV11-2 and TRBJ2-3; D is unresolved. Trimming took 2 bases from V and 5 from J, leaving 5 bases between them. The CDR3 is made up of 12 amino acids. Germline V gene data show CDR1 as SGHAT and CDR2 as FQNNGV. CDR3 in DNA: TGTGCCAGCAGCTTAAACGGAGATACGCAGTATTTT. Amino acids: CASSLNGDTQYF.

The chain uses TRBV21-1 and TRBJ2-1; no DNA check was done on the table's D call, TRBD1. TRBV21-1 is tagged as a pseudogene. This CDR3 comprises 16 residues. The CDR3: CASSKETGTGGTEQFF. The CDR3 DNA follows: TGTGCCAGCAGCAAAGAAACCGGGACAGGGGGCACTGAGCAGTTCTTC.

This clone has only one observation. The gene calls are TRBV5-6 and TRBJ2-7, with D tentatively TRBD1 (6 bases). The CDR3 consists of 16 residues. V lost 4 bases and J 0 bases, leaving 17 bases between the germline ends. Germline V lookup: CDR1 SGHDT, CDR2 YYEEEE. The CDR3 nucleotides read TGTGCCAGCAGCCGTAGGGACACCTACCACTCCTACGAGCAGTACTTC. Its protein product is CASSRRDTYHSYEQYF.

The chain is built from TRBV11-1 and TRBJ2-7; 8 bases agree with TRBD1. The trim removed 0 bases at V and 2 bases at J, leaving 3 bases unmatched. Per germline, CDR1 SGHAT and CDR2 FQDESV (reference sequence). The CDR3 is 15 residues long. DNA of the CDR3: TGTGCCAGCAGCTTAGCCCGGGACAGGCCCTACGAGCAGTACTTC. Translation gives CASSLARDRPYEQYF.

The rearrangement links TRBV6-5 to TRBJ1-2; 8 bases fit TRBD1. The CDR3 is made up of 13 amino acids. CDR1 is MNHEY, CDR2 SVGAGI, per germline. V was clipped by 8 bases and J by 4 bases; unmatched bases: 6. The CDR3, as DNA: TGTGCCAGCCAAATGACAGGGGCCTATGGCTACACCTTC. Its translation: CASQMTGAYGYTF.

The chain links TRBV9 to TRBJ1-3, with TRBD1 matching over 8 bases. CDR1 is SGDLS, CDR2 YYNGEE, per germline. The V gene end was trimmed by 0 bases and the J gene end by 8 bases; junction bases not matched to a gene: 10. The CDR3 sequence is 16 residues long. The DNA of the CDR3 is TGTGCCAGCAGCGTAGGGGTCCAGGGGGCTGGGTACACCATATATTTT. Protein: CASSVGVQGAGYTIYF. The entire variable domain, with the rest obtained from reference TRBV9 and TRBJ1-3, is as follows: DSGVTQTPKHLITATGQRVTLRCSPRSGDLSVYWYQQSLDQGLQFLIQYYNGEERAKGNILERFSAQQFPDLHSELNLSSLELGDSALYFCASSVGVQGAGYTIYFGEGSWLTVV.

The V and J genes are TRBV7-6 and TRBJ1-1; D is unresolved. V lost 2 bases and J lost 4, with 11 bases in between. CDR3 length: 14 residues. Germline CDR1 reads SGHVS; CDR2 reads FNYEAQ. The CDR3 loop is CASSLRVGGTEAFF. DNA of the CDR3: TGTGCCAGCAGCTTACGAGTGGGCGGCACTGAAGCTTTCTTT.

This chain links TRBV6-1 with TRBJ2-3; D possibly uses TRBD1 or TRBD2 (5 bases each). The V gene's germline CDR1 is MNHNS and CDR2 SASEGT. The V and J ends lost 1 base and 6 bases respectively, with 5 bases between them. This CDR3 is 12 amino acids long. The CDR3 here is CASSEGGDTQYF. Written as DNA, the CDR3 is TGTGCCAGCAGTGAAGGGGGGGATACGCAGTATTTT.

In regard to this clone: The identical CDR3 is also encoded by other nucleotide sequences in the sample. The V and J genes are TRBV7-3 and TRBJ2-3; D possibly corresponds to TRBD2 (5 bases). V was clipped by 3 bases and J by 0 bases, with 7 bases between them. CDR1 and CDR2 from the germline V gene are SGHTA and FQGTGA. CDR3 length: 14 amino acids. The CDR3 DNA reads TGTGCCAGCAGCTTCGGCGGGAGCACAGATACGCAGTATTTT. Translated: CASSFGGSTDTQYF.

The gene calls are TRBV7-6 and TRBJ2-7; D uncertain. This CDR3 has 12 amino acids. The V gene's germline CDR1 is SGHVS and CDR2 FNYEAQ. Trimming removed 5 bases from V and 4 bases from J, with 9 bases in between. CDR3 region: CASSERDYEQYF. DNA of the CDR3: TGTGCCAGCAGCGAAAGAGATTACGAGCAGTACTTC. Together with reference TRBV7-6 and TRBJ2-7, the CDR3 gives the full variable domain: GAGVSQSPRYKVTKRGQDVALRCDPISGHVSLYWYRQALGQGPEFLTYFNYEAQQDKSGLPNDRFSAERPEGSISTLTIQRTEQRDSAMYRCASSERDYEQYFGPGTRLTVT.

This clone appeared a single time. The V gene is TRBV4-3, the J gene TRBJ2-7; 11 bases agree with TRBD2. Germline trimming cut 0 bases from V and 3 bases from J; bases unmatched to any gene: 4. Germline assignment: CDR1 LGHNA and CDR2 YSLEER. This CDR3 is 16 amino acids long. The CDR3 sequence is CASSQEISGRVYEQYF. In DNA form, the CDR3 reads TGCGCCAGCAGCCAAGAGATTAGCGGGAGGGTCTACGAGCAGTACTTC.

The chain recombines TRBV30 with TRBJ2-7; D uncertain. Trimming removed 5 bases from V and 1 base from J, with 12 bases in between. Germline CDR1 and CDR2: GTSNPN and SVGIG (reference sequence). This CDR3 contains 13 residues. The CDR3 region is CAWGYGRSYEQYF. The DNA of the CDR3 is TGTGCCTGGGGGTACGGTCGGTCCTACGAGCAGTACTTC.

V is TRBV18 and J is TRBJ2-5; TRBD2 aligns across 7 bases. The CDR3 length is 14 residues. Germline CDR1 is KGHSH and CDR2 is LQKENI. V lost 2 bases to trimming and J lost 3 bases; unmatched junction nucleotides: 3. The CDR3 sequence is CASSPGTTKETQYF. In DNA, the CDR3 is TGTGCCAGCTCACCAGGGACTACTAAAGAGACCCAGTACTTC.